A single T cell receptor (beta chain) is shown here with its context. What it binds is unknown. These data originate in a study of shared clonotypes between healthy human individuals. Notes on the study in general: Sharing of clonotypes among donors was expected to vary with sequencing depth.

Data came from immunoSEQ multiplex PCR; TCRdb stores just in-frame clones and leaves some out. The table shows approximately 2,300,000 clones, with 85% to 95% occurring only once. The germline V gene has CDR1 MGHDK and CDR2 SYGVNS. The V gene lost 4 bases and the J gene lost 1 base, with 13 bases spanning the gap. This CDR3 contains 15 residues. Sequencing was performed on naive CD4+ T cells from PBMCs. Noted subset: CD45RA+ positively selected. The sequence came from a young man in good health. Some clones in this sample may be carry-over from other donors' samples. V usage is TRBV25-1 and J usage is TRBJ1-1, with D hard to call. As DNA, the CDR3 is TGTGCCAGCAGTGCACGGGCCACCCCGAACACTGAAGCTTTCTTT. It yields the protein CASSARATPNTEAFF.